This T cell receptor beta chain derives from a study of shared clonotypes between healthy human individuals. Whole-study results and caveats: Memory subsets had estimated richness that was generally smaller than that of naive subsets. With few donors, the genetic and exposure-history diversity represented was limited.

Germline loops: CDR1 SQVTM, CDR2 ANQGSEA. V lost 4 bases, J lost 4 bases, and 4 bases stayed unmatched. CDR3 length equals 13 residues. Worth noting for this clone: The antigen remains unidentified.

Data came from immunoSEQ multiplex PCR; TCRdb stores just in-frame clones and leaves some out. The data show roughly 2.5 million clones, about 92% seen once. This TCR was recovered from a man between 18 and 35 years old in good health. The sample taken for sequencing was naive CD4+ T cells sorted from blood. The subset was: CD45RA+ positively selected. The V gene is TRBV29-1, the J gene TRBJ2-7; TRBD2 matches 10 bases. This CDR3 reads CSVAAGGLYEQYF. DNA of the CDR3: TGCAGCGTTGCAGCGGGAGGGCTGTACGAGCAGTACTTC.